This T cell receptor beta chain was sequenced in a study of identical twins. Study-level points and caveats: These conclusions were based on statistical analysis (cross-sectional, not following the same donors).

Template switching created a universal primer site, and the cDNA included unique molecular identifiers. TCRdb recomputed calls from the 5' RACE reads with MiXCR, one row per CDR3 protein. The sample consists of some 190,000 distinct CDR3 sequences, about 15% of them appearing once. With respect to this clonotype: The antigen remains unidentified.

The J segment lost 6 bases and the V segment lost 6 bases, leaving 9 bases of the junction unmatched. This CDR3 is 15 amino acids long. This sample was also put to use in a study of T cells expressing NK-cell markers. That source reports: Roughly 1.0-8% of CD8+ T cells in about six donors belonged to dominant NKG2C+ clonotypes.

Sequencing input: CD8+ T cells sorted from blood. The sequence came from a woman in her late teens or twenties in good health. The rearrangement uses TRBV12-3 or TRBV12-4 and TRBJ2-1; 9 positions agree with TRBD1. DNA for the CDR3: TGTGCCAGCAGATCTAGGACAGGGGCGAGCAATGAGCAGTTCTTC. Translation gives CASRSRTGASNEQFF.